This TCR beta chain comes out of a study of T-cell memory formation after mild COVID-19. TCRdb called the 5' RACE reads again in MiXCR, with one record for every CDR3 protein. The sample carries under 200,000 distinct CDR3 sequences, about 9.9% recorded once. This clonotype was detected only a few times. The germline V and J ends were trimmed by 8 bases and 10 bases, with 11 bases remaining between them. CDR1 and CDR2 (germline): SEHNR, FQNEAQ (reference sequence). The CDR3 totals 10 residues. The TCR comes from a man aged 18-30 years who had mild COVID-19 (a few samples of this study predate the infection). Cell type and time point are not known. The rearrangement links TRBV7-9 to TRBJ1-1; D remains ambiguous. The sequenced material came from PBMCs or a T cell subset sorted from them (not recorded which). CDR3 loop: CASPGLRAFF. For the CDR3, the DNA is TGTGCCAGCCCCGGCCTTCGAGCTTTCTTT.